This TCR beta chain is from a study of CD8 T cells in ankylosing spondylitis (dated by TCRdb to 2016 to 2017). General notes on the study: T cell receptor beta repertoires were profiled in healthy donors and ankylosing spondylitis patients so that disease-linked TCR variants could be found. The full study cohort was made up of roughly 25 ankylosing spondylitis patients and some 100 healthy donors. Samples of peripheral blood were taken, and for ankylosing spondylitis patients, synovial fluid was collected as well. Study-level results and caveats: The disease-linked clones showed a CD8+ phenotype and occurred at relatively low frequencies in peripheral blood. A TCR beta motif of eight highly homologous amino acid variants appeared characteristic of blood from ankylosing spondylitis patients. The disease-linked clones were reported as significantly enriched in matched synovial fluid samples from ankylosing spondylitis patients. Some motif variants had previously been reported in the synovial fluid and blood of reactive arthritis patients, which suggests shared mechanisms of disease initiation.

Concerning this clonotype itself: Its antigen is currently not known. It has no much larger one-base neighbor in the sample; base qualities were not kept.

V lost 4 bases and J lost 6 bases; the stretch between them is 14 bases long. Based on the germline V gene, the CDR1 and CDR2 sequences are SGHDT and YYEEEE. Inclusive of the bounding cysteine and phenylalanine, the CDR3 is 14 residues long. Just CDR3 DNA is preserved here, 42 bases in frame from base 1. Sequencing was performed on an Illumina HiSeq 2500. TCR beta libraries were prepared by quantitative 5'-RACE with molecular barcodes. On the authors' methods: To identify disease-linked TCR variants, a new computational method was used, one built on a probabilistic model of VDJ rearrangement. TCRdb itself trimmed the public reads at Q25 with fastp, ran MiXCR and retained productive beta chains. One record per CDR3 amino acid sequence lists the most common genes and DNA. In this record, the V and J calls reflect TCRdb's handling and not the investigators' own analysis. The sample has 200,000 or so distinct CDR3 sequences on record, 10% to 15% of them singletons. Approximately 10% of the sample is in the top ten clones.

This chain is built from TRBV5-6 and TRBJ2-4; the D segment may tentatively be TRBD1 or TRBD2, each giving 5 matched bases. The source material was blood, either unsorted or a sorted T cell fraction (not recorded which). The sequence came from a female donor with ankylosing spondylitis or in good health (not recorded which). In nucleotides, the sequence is TGTGCCAGCAGCCCCGGGGCGAGGAGAAACATTCAGTACTTC. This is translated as CASSPGARRNIQYF.